This T cell receptor beta chain was captured by sequencing in a study of CD8+ T cells in alopecia areata. Study background: Twice a day, 5 to 10 mg of oral tofacitinib was administered to treated patients.

General observations from the study: Whereas mice showed it more clearly, TCR sharing across patients was murkier, possibly because of HLA. Sequencing of scalp tissue also captures the resident alphabeta T cells of normal skin. While tofacitinib was given, many expanded lesional clones persisted in scalp and blood.

As concerns this clone: Its antigen is not identified.

The authors extracted RNA and reverse transcribed it into cDNA as the sequencing template. Profiled with immunoSEQ multiplex PCR; TCRdb holds only in-frame clones, not every one. The sample comprises 150,000 to 250,000 clones, 58% of which are singletons, and more than 5.5% rests with the top ten. The CDR3 runs to 14 residues. From germline, CDR1 is LGHNA and CDR2 YSLEER. V lost 2 bases to trimming and J lost 1 base; unmatched junction nucleotides: 2. Treatment given: oral pan-JAK inhibitor, 5-10 mg twice daily. This clonotype was obtained from a human donor with alopecia areata. The chain uses TRBV4-3 and TRBJ2-7, with TRBD1 matching 7 bases. The source was CD4+ T cells sorted from blood, collected at week 24, from a patient treated with tofacitinib. As DNA, the CDR3 is TGCGCCAGCAGCCAATCACAGGGGTCCTACGAGCAGTACTTC. It translates to CASSQSQGSYEQYF.